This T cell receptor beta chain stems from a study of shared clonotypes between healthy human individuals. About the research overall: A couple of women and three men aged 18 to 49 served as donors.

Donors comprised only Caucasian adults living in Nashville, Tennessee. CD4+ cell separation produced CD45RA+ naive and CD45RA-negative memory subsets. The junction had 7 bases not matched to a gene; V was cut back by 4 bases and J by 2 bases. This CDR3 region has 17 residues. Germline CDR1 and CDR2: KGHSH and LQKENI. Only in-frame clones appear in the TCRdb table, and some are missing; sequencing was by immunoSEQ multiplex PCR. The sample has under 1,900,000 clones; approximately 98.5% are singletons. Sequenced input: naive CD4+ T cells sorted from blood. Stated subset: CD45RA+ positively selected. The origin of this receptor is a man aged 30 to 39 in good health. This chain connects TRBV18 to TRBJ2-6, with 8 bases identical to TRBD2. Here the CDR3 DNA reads TGTGCCAGCTCACAATCCTCGGGAGGGGCTGGGGCCAACGTCCTGACTTTC. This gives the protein CASSQSSGGAGANVLTF.